This TCR beta chain is drawn from a study of shared clonotypes between healthy human individuals (dated by TCRdb to about 2020). About the study as a whole: Two women and a few men aged 18 to 49 years were included in the cohort. Per donor, leukapheresis produced somewhere between about 0.94 and 9.5 billion PBMCs. For each donor, three plates each were used for CD4 naive and CD4 memory, two plates were used for CD8 naive, and one plate was used for CD8 memory. The study deeply sequenced blood TCR repertoires of five healthy adults to estimate repertoire size and the extent of clonotype sharing between individuals. To increase sequencing depth and limit assay-specific biases, TCR repertoire library preparation and sequencing were carried out by different laboratories using diverse techniques.

CDR1 and CDR2 were assigned from the germline V gene (reference sequence) as MNHEY and SMNVEV. Measured from the cysteine to the phenylalanine, the CDR3 is 18 residues long. The entry retains the CDR3 DNA only, 54 bases that are in frame from base 1. Trimming leaves V shorter by 1 base and J shorter by 0 bases, with the junction holding 9 bases beyond the gene matches. TCR CDR3 regions were amplified from genomic DNA by multiplex PCR using the deep immunoSEQ assay. Extracted genomic DNA from each cell subset was spread evenly across all wells of several immunoSEQ 96-well plates, with each plate serving as a replicate. Each replicate PCR for sorted subsets received about 220 ng genomic DNA, equal to roughly 33,000 T cell genomes. Purified libraries were measured with a Qubit 3.0 fluorometer, size-checked on a Bioanalyzer 2100, and measured again with the KAPA Library Quantification kit. Every immunoSEQ 96-well plate was sequenced on a separate single-read 150-cycle Illumina NextSeq 550 flow cell. Per the original workflow: Because the immunoSEQ output held only junctional sequences and lacked quality scores, the filtering could not match the filtering applied to full-length reads. Sequences were annotated with PyIR, a Python wrapper for IgBLAST v1.9, and V/J genes and CDR3 were assigned using IMGT germline references. Reads were filtered out if the reads had weak V/J assignments (E-value above 1e-6), no CDR3, stop codons, out-of-frame junctions, or ambiguous translated residues. V3J clonotypes were defined by identical inferred V gene, J gene, and CDR3 amino acid sequence. The percentage overlap between two repertoires was calculated by dividing the number of shared unique clonotypes by the size of the smaller repertoire. Repertoire richness was assessed with RTK rarefaction, the Chao1 estimator, and Recon v2.1 estimates of unobserved clonotypes. Generation probabilities for all TCRbeta clonotypes obtained by the gDNA method from a handful of donors were computed using OLGA. TCRdb limited this immuneACCESS table to in-frame rearrangements with V and J called. A share of clones is missing; checked studies link under half to unresolved V genes, and the rest is unexplained. D and trimming come from the DNA, and the V and J calls and clone size come from that table. This sample is represented by over a million clones; 96% of them were singletons. The ten largest account for over 1% of the sample.

Healthy HIV-negative adults with no recently reported acute infections or vaccinations were included as donors. All donors were Caucasian adults living in Nashville, Tennessee, USA. CD4+ T cells were enriched through magnetic negative selection, after which naive cells were positively selected on CD45RA and the remaining negative fraction served as the memory subset. Blood was collected by leukapheresis, and PBMCs were isolated by Ficoll-Histopaque density gradient centrifugation and then cryopreserved in liquid nitrogen vapor phase. Analytical flow cytometry was used to check the purity and quantity of each magnetically sorted T cell population. Genomic DNA was isolated from each sorted fraction and quantified by UV absorbance on a Nanodrop 2000c. A remark on this clone: Its antigen remains unidentified. No much larger clone exists at a distance of one base, and base qualities are not known.

Paper-wide results and their limitations: Sampling was restricted to blood, and TCR repertoires in tissues likely differ from the TCR repertoires found in blood. The small number of donors limited the genetic and exposure-history diversity represented. When a handful of donors were compared, the shared fraction of clonotypes was about 5.5% for naive CD4, approximately 3.3% for naive CD8, 2% to 2.5% for memory CD4, and around 0.37% for memory CD8. Incomplete sequencing was indicated by rarefaction of sorted-subset datasets, despite the large sequencing depth. Naive subsets generally had larger estimated clonotype richness than memory subsets did. Compared with non-shared clonotypes, clonotypes shared by all four sorted-subset donors had higher generation probabilities. Pairwise subsampling indicated that sequencing depth was expected to affect the degree of clonotype sharing among donors.

This receptor was obtained from a man aged 25-45 years in good health. Input material: naive CD4+ T cells sorted from blood. Interpreted using the paper, the cell subset or site label stands for: CD45RA+ positively selected. The sequence joins TRBV27 to TRBJ1-5, and TRBD1 matches 7 of the central bases. The encoded CDR3 is CASSLWRTGSYSNQPQHF. The DNA reads as follows: TGTGCCAGCAGTTTATGGAGGACAGGCTCCTATAGCAATCAGCCCCAGCATTTT.